A single sample gave rise to the 26 T cell receptor beta chains below, sequenced in a study of T cells after yellow fever vaccination. TCRdb independently ran MiXCR on the 5' RACE reads; one entry per CDR3 protein. The top ten clones hold roughly 39% of a sample with 85,000 to 100,000 distinct CDR3 sequences, roughly 5.8% of them seen once. Sequencing was performed on CD8+ T cells sorted from PBMCs, taken 10 days after the yellow fever booster vaccination. The receptor source for this set is a man between 18 and 35 years old who received the YFV17D yellow fever vaccine.

About this clonotype itself: One junction end does not reproduce the germline sequence, and a read error may be involved. J is TRBJ2-3 and V is TRBV28; tentative D call: TRBD1 (6 bases). CDR3 length equals 13 residues. In germline, CDR1 is MDHEN, CDR2 SYDVKM. The DNA of the CDR3 is TGTGCCAGCAGTGCCTCCCCGAGACAGGTGAGGGATTTT. Translated: CASSASPRQVRDF.

This clonotype was recorded a few times. The rearrangement joins TRBV7-9 to TRBJ2-2; 10 bases fit TRBD1. The CDR3 is made up of 16 amino acids. The V segment lost 5 bases and the J segment 5 bases; nucleotides outside the gene matches: 8. Germline loops: CDR1 SEHNR, CDR2 FQNEAQ (reference sequence). The CDR3 nucleotides read TGTGCCAGCAGCGCACTCCCGGGACAGGGGACCGGGGAGCTGTTTTTT. The encoded protein is CASSALPGQGTGELFF.

The table lists this clonotype with a few counts. The chain is built from TRBV4-1 and TRBJ2-3, with 8 bases fitting TRBD2. Trimming took 2 bases from V and 6 from J; bases not matched to a gene: 13. CDR1 and CDR2 (germline): MGHRA, YSYEKL. The length of the CDR3 is 17 residues. This CDR3 is CASSQRELGGARDTQYF. CDR3 coding DNA: TGCGCCAGCAGCCAACGTGAACTCGGGGGGGCGAGGGATACGCAGTATTTT.

The rearrangement links TRBV4-1 to TRBJ1-1, with no clear D. The germline gives CDR1 MGHRA, CDR2 YSYEKL. Between the trimmed V and J ends, which lost 4 bases and 4 bases, there was a span of 10 bases. This CDR3 contains 13 residues. CDR3 DNA sequence: TGCGCCAGCAGCCTAATTCTTCCCACTGAAGCTTTCTTT. Protein: CASSLILPTEAFF.

This clonotype was seen a handful of times. The chain recombines TRBV5-1 with TRBJ2-3; 14 bases agree with TRBD2. V trimming: 2 bases; J trimming: 5 bases; junction bases outside the gene matches: 10. The CDR3 runs to 18 residues. Per the germline V gene, CDR1 is SGHRS and CDR2 is YFSETQ. CDR3 protein: CASSFDLGLAGVRDTQYF. The CDR3 DNA reads as TGCGCCAGCAGCTTTGATTTGGGACTAGCGGGGGTTCGAGATACGCAGTATTTT.

CDR3 DNA: TGCAGTGCTAGAGTGGTGAGCACAGATACGCAGTATTTT. It translates to CSARVVSTDTQYF. The gene calls are TRBV20-1 and TRBJ2-3; D not resolved. The CDR3 contains 13 residues. Germline assignment: CDR1 DFQATT and CDR2 SNEGSKA (reference sequence). V was trimmed by 1 base and J by 0 bases, leaving 5 bases between them.

At least ten counts were recorded for this clonotype. CDR3: CASSSLGYYNEQFF. The CDR3 DNA is TGTGCCAGCAGTTCCCTTGGATACTACAATGAGCAGTTCTTC. V gene TRBV12-3 or TRBV12-4 combines with J gene TRBJ2-1; the D is unclear. CDR3 length: 14 residues. V lost 4 bases and J 3 bases, leaving 10 bases between the germline ends.

This chain links TRBV7-9 with TRBJ2-1; no reliable D call. Between the trimmed V and J ends, which lost 8 bases and 6 bases, there was a span of 11 bases. The CDR3 covers 12 residues. Germline-derived CDR1 and CDR2 are SEHNR and FQNEAQ (reference sequence). The CDR3 DNA reads as TGTGCCAGCGGGCGTGTCCCCAATGAGCAGTTCTTC. Protein product: CASGRVPNEQFF. The full variable domain, with the rest looked up from reference TRBV7-9 and TRBJ2-1, is DTGVSQNPRHKITKRGQNVTFRCDPISEHNRLYWYRQTLGQGPEFLTYFQNEAQLEKSRLLSDRFSAERPKGSFSTLEIQRTEQGDSAMYLCASGRVPNEQFFGPGTRLTVL.

This chain connects TRBV19 to TRBJ2-3, with D tentatively TRBD2 (6 bases). This CDR3 region has 15 residues. V shed 6 bases and J shed 5 bases, with 18 bases lying between them. Germline CDR1 reads LNHDA; CDR2 reads SQIVND (reference sequence). The CDR3 coding sequence is TGTGCCAGTAGCTCCAGGAGGGCCGGGGGAGATACGCAGTATTTT. Amino acid sequence: CASSSRRAGGDTQYF.

Ten or more counts support this clonotype. V and J are TRBV29-1 and TRBJ2-1; TRBD1 might be the D (6 bases). V lost 4 bases, J lost 6 bases, and 13 bases lay in between. The CDR3 spans 13 residues. Germline-derived CDR1 and CDR2 are SQVTM and ANQGSEA. Here the CDR3 reads CSVGQALRNEQFF. The CDR3 DNA reads TGCAGCGTTGGACAGGCTCTCCGCAATGAGCAGTTCTTC.

V and J are TRBV27 and TRBJ2-4; 11 nucleotides match TRBD1. The CDR3 consists of 18 residues. The germline CDR1 and CDR2 sequences are MNHEY and SMNVEV (reference sequence). After removal of 6 bases from V and 3 bases from J, the junction contained 13 bases not matched to a gene. The CDR3 spells CASSGQGAPKYVKNIQYF. CDR3 bases: TGTGCCAGCAGCGGACAGGGGGCGCCTAAATATGTCAAAAACATTCAGTACTTC.

This clonotype was detected only a few times. The rearrangement links TRBV7-9 to TRBJ1-4, with D possibly TRBD1 on 5 matching bases. Per germline, CDR1 SEHNR and CDR2 FQNEAQ (reference sequence). Trimming pared 5 bases from V and 5 bases from J, leaving 18 bases between. The CDR3 is made up of 16 amino acids. The CDR3 reads CASSPGGTGGNEKLFF. The CDR3 DNA reads as TGTGCCAGCAGCCCCGGGGGGACGGGAGGGAATGAAAAACTGTTTTTT.

The sample holds a few counts of this clonotype. The gene calls are TRBV6-6 and TRBJ1-1, with D possibly matching TRBD1 (6 bases). Germline V gives CDR1 MNHNY, CDR2 SVGAGI (reference sequence). V was pared by 10 bases and J by 4 bases, with 16 bases between. This CDR3 spans 13 amino acids. Here the CDR3 reads CATTTGWATEAFF. CDR3 DNA: TGTGCCACTACTACAGGGTGGGCCACTGAAGCTTTCTTT.

The rearrangement joins TRBV4-1 to TRBJ2-5, with D perhaps assigned TRBD1 or TRBD2 (5 bases each). V shed 4 bases and J shed 5 bases, with 17 bases lying between them. This CDR3 has 15 amino acids. Germline values: CDR1 MGHRA, CDR2 YSYEKL. The CDR3 sequence: CASSRLGPVGETQYF. DNA of the CDR3: TGCGCCAGCAGCCGTCTGGGACCGGTGGGGGAGACCCAGTACTTC.

Many counts were recorded for this clonotype. This chain connects TRBV7-2 to TRBJ2-1; tentatively, D is TRBD1 or TRBD2 (5 bases each). CDR1 is SGHTA and CDR2 is FQGNSA in the germline V gene. The CDR3 length is 19 residues. Trimming removed 3 bases from V and 2 bases from J, with 23 bases in between. DNA of the CDR3: TGTGCCAGCAGCTTCGTCGGGACGGATCGGTACCAGACCTACAATGAGCAGTTCTTC. Amino acids: CASSFVGTDRYQTYNEQFF. The variable domain in full, with the rest retrieved from reference TRBV7-2 and TRBJ2-1, is GAGVSQSPSNKVTEKGKDVELRCDPISGHTALYWYRQSLGQGLEFLIYFQGNSAPDKSGLPSDRFSAERTGGSVSTLTIQRTQQEDSAVYLCASSFVGTDRYQTYNEQFFGPGTRLTVL.

The V gene is TRBV5-1, the J gene TRBJ1-4, with D tentatively TRBD1 (5 bases). Germline CDR1 and CDR2: SGHRS and YFSETQ. V lost 0 bases and J lost 6, with 15 bases in between. The CDR3 runs to 16 residues. The CDR3 DNA follows: TGCGCCAGCAGCTTGGCCGGGGCAGGGACCGATGAAAAACTGTTTTTT. Its protein is CASSLAGAGTDEKLFF.

The table lists this clonotype with a few counts. J is TRBJ1-4 and V is TRBV28; no clear D gene. The V gene's germline CDR1 is MDHEN and CDR2 SYDVKM. V lost 3 bases and J lost 5, with 10 bases in between. The CDR3 totals 14 residues. Here the CDR3 DNA reads TGTGCCAGCAGTTTCGGCGGGTCCAATGAAAAACTGTTTTTT. Translated: CASSFGGSNEKLFF. The whole variable domain, filled in from reference TRBV28 and TRBJ1-4, reads DVKVTQSSRYLVKRTGEKVFLECVQDMDHENMFWYRQDPGLGLRLIYFSYDVKMKEKGDIPEGYSVSREKKERFSLILESASTNQTSMYLCASSFGGSNEKLFFGSGTQLSVL.

This clonotype was observed a handful of times. The J gene is TRBJ1-1, the V gene TRBV4-1; D is possibly TRBD1 (6 bases). Deletions cut 5 bases from V and 2 bases from J, with 15 bases between. Per the germline V gene, CDR1 is MGHRA and CDR2 is YSYEKL. This CDR3 has 15 amino acids. In DNA, the CDR3 is TGCGCCAGCAGCTCTCGGGACATTTTAAACACTGAAGCTTTCTTT. Translating gives CASSSRDILNTEAFF.

This clonotype was detected a few times. J is TRBJ2-3 and V is TRBV12-3 or TRBV12-4, with D perhaps TRBD1 (5 bases). Trimming took off 8 bases at V and 6 bases at J, with 15 bases between the two ends. The CDR3 is made up of 13 amino acids. The CDR3 loop is CASRSPGYDTQYF. CDR3 bases: TGTGCCAGCCGAAGCCCAGGGTATGATACGCAGTATTTT.

The chain recombines TRBV12-3 or TRBV12-4 with TRBJ2-4; the D gene is possibly TRBD2 (6 bases). The CDR3 sequence is 16 residues long. Trimming shortened V by 3 bases and J by 0 bases, and 12 bases separated the two germline ends. The CDR3 DNA reads TGTGCCAGCAGTTTCGAGTGGGGGGTAGCCAAAAACATTCAGTACTTC. It encodes CASSFEWGVAKNIQYF.

This rearrangement joins TRBV6-5 to TRBJ2-1, with D possibly called TRBD1 or TRBD2 (5 bases each). Trimming cost V 5 bases and J 6 bases, with 23 bases left between them. The CDR3 has 17 amino acids. The germline V gene encodes CDR1 MNHEY and CDR2 SVGAGI. The CDR3 reads CASSRNAGFERANEQFF. CDR3 DNA: TGTGCCAGCAGTCGGAACGCAGGGTTTGAGAGGGCCAATGAGCAGTTCTTC.

This clonotype has a handful of counts. The chain is built from TRBV5-6 and TRBJ2-7; D possibly corresponds to TRBD1 (6 bases). CDR1 is SGHDT and CDR2 is YYEEEE in the germline V gene. This CDR3 has 15 residues. The V end lost 4 bases, the J end lost 1 base, and 15 bases lay between the germline ends. This chain's CDR3 is CASSLNREWSYEQYV. In DNA form, the CDR3 reads TGTGCCAGCAGCCTTAACAGGGAATGGTCCTACGAGCAGTACGTC.

This clonotype was picked up many times. CDR3 sequence reads: CASSEGGRGQPQHF. CDR3 sequence (DNA): TGTGCCAGCAGTGAAGGGGGTAGGGGACAGCCCCAGCATTTT. This chain links TRBV12-3 or TRBV12-4 with TRBJ1-5; D is perhaps TRBD1 (6 bases). This CDR3 contains 14 residues. Trimming removed 5 bases at V and 7 bases at J, with 15 bases between.

This clonotype was seen a few times. The V gene is TRBV14, the J gene TRBJ2-1; 7 positions agree with TRBD2. The CDR3 is 14 residues long. Trimming cost V 3 bases and J 6 bases; bases outside gene matches: 5. Germline CDR1 SGHDN, CDR2 FVKESK. For the CDR3, the DNA is TGTGCCAGCAGCCAGCGTGGGAGGGGCAATGAGCAGTTCTTC. As protein: CASSQRGRGNEQFF.

The sample holds a few counts of this clonotype. The rearrangement links TRBV5-6 to TRBJ2-7, with 9 bases that match TRBD1. J was trimmed by 3 bases and V by 3 bases; bases with no gene match: 7. The V gene's germline CDR1 is SGHDT and CDR2 YYEEEE. This CDR3 contains 15 residues. The DNA for the CDR3 is TGTGCCAGCAGCTCTACCGGGACAGGGAACTACGAGCAGTACTTC. Protein sequence: CASSSTGTGNYEQYF.

A few counts support this clonotype. This chain links TRBV27 with TRBJ2-7, with TRBD2 matching over 8 bases. Trimming took 0 bases from V and 7 from J; bases not matched to a gene: 8. The CDR3 has 15 amino acids. In germline, CDR1 is MNHEY, CDR2 SMNVEV (reference sequence). CDR3 in DNA: TGTGCCAGCAGTTTATCCCTAGCGGGCTTGAGGGAGCAGTACTTC. This gives the protein CASSLSLAGLREQYF.